The 26 T cell receptor beta chains below were found in one sample sequenced in a study of T cell changes during pregnancy in multiple sclerosis. Measured with immunoSEQ multiplex PCR; TCRdb has only the in-frame clones, and not every one. The repertoire includes fewer than 85,000 clones, around 94% of them detected once, and 2.8% sits in the top ten. The sample consisted of peripheral blood, taken in the third trimester of pregnancy. The source is a female donor in good health, enrolled as a control in a pregnancy study.

V gene TRBV7-2 combines with J gene TRBJ1-1, with TRBD1 matching over 7 bases. The CDR3 runs 14 residues. The germline gives CDR1 SGHTA, CDR2 FQGNSA. V shed 2 bases, J shed 6 bases, and the junction held 6 bases outside the gene matches. CDR3 sequence (DNA): TGTGCCAGCAGCTTACTCACAGGGGTCGCTGAAGCTTTCTTT. Translated: CASSLLTGVAEAFF. Supplemented by reference TRBV7-2 and TRBJ1-1, the full variable domain reads GAGVSQSPSNKVTEKGKDVELRCDPISGHTALYWYRQSLGQGLEFLIYFQGNSAPDKSGLPSDRFSAERTGGSVSTLTIQRTQQEDSAVYLCASSLLTGVAEAFFGQGTRLTVV.

In nucleotides, the CDR3 is TGCGCCAGCAGCTTGGAGGGACAGGGCGGCAACGGGGAGCTGTTTTTT. Amino acids: CASSLEGQGGNGELFF. J is TRBJ2-2 and V is TRBV5-1; TRBD1 aligns across 9 bases. V trimming: 0 bases; J trimming: 7 bases; junction bases outside the gene matches: 7. Germline V CDR1 and CDR2: SGHRS, YFSETQ. This CDR3 comprises 16 residues.

V gene TRBV7-9 combines with J gene TRBJ1-4; D not resolved. The V and J ends lost 1 base and 0 bases respectively, with 9 bases between them. This CDR3 is built from 16 residues. The germline V gene has CDR1 SEHNR and CDR2 FQNEAQ (reference sequence). This CDR3 reads CASSLVAAATNEKLFF. DNA for the CDR3: TGTGCCAGCAGCTTAGTGGCGGCTGCAACTAATGAAAAACTGTTTTTT.

The chain is built from TRBV6-7 and TRBJ1-1; D gene ambiguous. TRBV6-7 qualifies as an ORF whose function is uncertain. V lost 4 bases and J 1 base, leaving 13 bases between the germline ends. There are 15 residues in the CDR3. In nucleotides, the CDR3 is TGTGCCAGCAGTTGGGCTAGAGGGTGGAACACTGAAGCTTTCTTT. Encoded protein: CASSWARGWNTEAFF.

This chain links TRBV5-1 with TRBJ1-6; D gene unclear. CDR1 and CDR2 (germline): SGHRS, YFSETQ. The V and J ends lost 0 bases and 0 bases respectively, with 10 bases between them. The length of the CDR3 is 17 residues. CDR3 nucleotides: TGCGCCAGCAGCTTGGTCCCGGAGAGCTCCTATAATTCACCCCTCCACTTT. This encodes CASSLVPESSYNSPLHF.

The CDR3 DNA reads as TGCGCCAGCAGCCAAGATACGGGTGGCTACACCTTC. Protein: CASSQDTGGYTF. The chain links TRBV4-1 to TRBJ1-2; the D is unclear. The CDR3 runs 12 residues. The V end was cut by 0 bases, the J end by 7 bases, with 6 bases between. Germline CDR1 reads MGHRA; CDR2 reads YSYEKL.

The chain recombines TRBV28 with TRBJ1-1; D is unclear. Between the trimmed V and J ends, which lost 8 bases and 3 bases, there was a span of 19 bases. Per germline, CDR1 MDHEN and CDR2 SYDVKM. The CDR3 totals 15 residues. The CDR3: CASDLGGWKDTEAFF. The CDR3 nucleotides are TGTGCCAGCGACTTGGGAGGTTGGAAAGACACTGAAGCTTTCTTT.

The V call is TRBV7-2, the J call TRBJ1-5; D is undetermined. CDR3 length: 13 residues. Germline CDR1 and CDR2: SGHTA and FQGNSA. V was cut by 5 bases and J by 2 bases, with 7 bases left in between. DNA of the CDR3: TGTGCCAGCAGCATCCGGGGCAATCAGCCCCAGCATTTT. Translating gives CASSIRGNQPQHF.

The chain is built from TRBV2 and TRBJ2-2, with D possibly matching TRBD2 (6 bases). Germline V lookup: CDR1 SNHLY, CDR2 FYNNEI. Trimming removed 11 bases from V and 1 base from J, with 17 bases in between. The CDR3 has 15 amino acids. The CDR3 protein is CAARAGQMNTGELFF. CDR3 bases: TGTGCCGCCCGGGCGGGGCAGATGAACACCGGGGAGCTGTTTTTT.

The chain joins TRBV6-1 to TRBJ2-5; D may be TRBD2 (6 bases). This CDR3 region has 15 residues. V lost 8 bases and J 2 bases, leaving 18 bases between the germline ends. The germline gives CDR1 MNHNS, CDR2 SASEGT. CDR3 nucleotides: TGTGCCAGCGCTAACGGGCCGCGGGGACAAGAGACCCAGTACTTC. Protein sequence: CASANGPRGQETQYF.

The chain is built from TRBV2 and TRBJ2-3, with D possibly TRBD2 on 6 matching bases. This CDR3 has 14 amino acids. Deletions cut 8 bases from V and 6 bases from J, with 18 bases between. Germline lookup yields CDR1 SNHLY and CDR2 FYNNEI. The CDR3 region is CASGKTRSGDTQYF. CDR3 nucleotide sequence: TGTGCCAGCGGAAAGACTAGAAGTGGTGATACGCAGTATTTT.

The V call is TRBV6-1, the J call TRBJ1-6; D might be TRBD1 (6 bases). The CDR3 totals 15 residues. V gave up 6 bases and J gave up 7 bases, with 16 bases separating them. CDR1 and CDR2 from the germline V gene are MNHNS and SASEGT. CDR3 region: CASRTIGQRNSPLHF. CDR3 in DNA: TGTGCCAGCAGGACCATTGGACAGCGGAATTCACCCCTCCACTTT.

The CDR3 sequence is CASSLTRGETQYF. The CDR3 nucleotides are TGCGCCAGCAGCTTAACTCGGGGGGAGACCCAGTACTTC. The chain uses TRBV5-1 and TRBJ2-5; TRBD2 is a possible D gene (6 bases). CDR3 size: 13 residues. V dropped 2 bases and J dropped 5 bases, with 10 bases sitting between them. The germline V gene encodes CDR1 SGHRS and CDR2 YFSETQ. The full variable domain, its missing parts supplied by reference TRBV5-1 and TRBJ2-5, is KAGVTQTPRYLIKTRGQQVTLSCSPISGHRSVSWYQQTPGQGLQFLFEYFSETQRNKGNFPGRFSGRQFSNSRSEMNVSTLELGDSALYLCASSLTRGETQYFGPGTRLLVL.

The gene calls are TRBV18 and TRBJ2-1; D is ambiguous. In germline, CDR1 is KGHSH, CDR2 LQKENI. V was clipped by 5 bases and J by 2 bases, with 7 bases between them. The length of the CDR3 is 13 residues. CDR3 coding DNA: TGTGCCAGCTCAGCGAATACCTACAATGAGCAGTTCTTC. This sequence encodes CASSANTYNEQFF.

The rearrangement uses TRBV27 and TRBJ2-5, with 11 bases aligning to TRBD2. V gave up 2 bases and J gave up 7 bases; unmatched junction bases: 9. The CDR3 is 16 residues long. Per germline, CDR1 MNHEY and CDR2 SMNVEV (reference sequence). The CDR3, as DNA: TGTGCCAGCAGTTTAACCACTAGCGGGGGAATCGGGACCCAGTACTTC. Its translation: CASSLTTSGGIGTQYF.

This chain joins TRBV28 and TRBJ1-2; D possibly corresponds to TRBD1 (6 bases). Germline V gene data show CDR1 as MDHEN and CDR2 as SYDVKM. This CDR3 has 13 residues. Trimming left V 6 bases short and J 4 bases short, with 12 bases between. CDR3 coding DNA: TGTGCCAGCAGCAATATAGGGGGCTATGGCTACACCTTC. Translated, it gives CASSNIGGYGYTF.

This rearrangement joins TRBV7-2 to TRBJ2-3, with TRBD2 identical over 8 bases. This CDR3 comprises 16 residues. CDR1 and CDR2 from the germline V gene are SGHTA and FQGNSA. V lost 2 bases and J lost 2; bases outside the gene matches: 6. The CDR3 sequence: CASSLFTGRDTDTQYF. CDR3 DNA sequence: TGTGCCAGCAGCTTATTTACCGGGAGGGACACAGATACGCAGTATTTT.

This clone appeared once. The CDR3 here is CASSLVIDSSQETQYF. Here the CDR3 DNA reads TGTGCCAGCAGCTTAGTAATTGACTCCTCACAAGAGACCCAGTACTTC. The rearrangement links TRBV7-7 to TRBJ2-5, with D hard to call. The V gene's germline CDR1 is SSHAT and CDR2 FNYEAQ (reference sequence). With 1 base removed from V and 2 bases from J, the gap between germline ends came to 14 bases. This CDR3 spans 16 amino acids.

The V gene is TRBV23-1, the J gene TRBJ2-7, with D possibly TRBD1 on 6 matching bases. TRBV23-1 is labeled an ORF, and its function is uncertain. The CDR3 is 15 amino acids. Trimming shortened V by 3 bases and J by 1 base, and 13 bases separated the two germline ends. The CDR3 coding sequence is TGCGCCAGCAGTCACCAACGGACAGTTTCCTACGAGCAGTACTTC. Protein product: CASSHQRTVSYEQYF.

The chain joins TRBV4-3 to TRBJ1-2; no reliable D call. This CDR3 comprises 15 residues. The germline V and J ends were trimmed by 0 bases and 4 bases, with 12 bases remaining between them. Germline V gives CDR1 LGHNA, CDR2 YSLEER. CDR3 loop: CASSQDHRESYGYTF. The CDR3 region has the DNA TGCGCCAGCAGCCAAGATCACCGGGAGTCCTATGGCTACACCTTC.

The count of this clone is one. The V call is TRBV4-3, the J call TRBJ1-2, with a possible D match to TRBD1 (5 bases). Germline V gene lookup returns CDR1 LGHNA and CDR2 YSLEER. This CDR3 has 14 residues. Trimming cost V 0 bases and J 7 bases, with 12 bases left between them. CDR3 sequence reads: CASSQEREGTGYTF. CDR3 coding DNA: TGCGCCAGCAGCCAAGAGAGGGAGGGGACTGGCTACACCTTC.

The chain employs TRBV20-1 and TRBJ1-1, with D uncertain. The CDR3 has 10 residues. In germline, CDR1 is DFQATT, CDR2 SNEGSKA (reference sequence). The V end was cut by 6 bases, the J end by 5 bases, with 7 bases between. This CDR3 reads CSARRTEAFF. Here the CDR3 DNA reads TGCAGTGCGAGGAGGACTGAAGCTTTCTTT.

V is TRBV28 and J is TRBJ2-1; D perhaps matches TRBD1 (6 bases). Germline assignment: CDR1 MDHEN and CDR2 SYDVKM. There are 14 residues in the CDR3. V was cut by 4 bases and J by 8 bases, with 15 bases left in between. CDR3 protein: CASSSPGERHEQFF. The CDR3 coding sequence is TGTGCCAGCAGTTCCCCAGGGGAGAGGCATGAGCAGTTCTTC. Together with reference TRBV28 and TRBJ2-1, the CDR3 gives the full variable domain: DVKVTQSSRYLVKRTGEKVFLECVQDMDHENMFWYRQDPGLGLRLIYFSYDVKMKEKGDIPEGYSVSREKKERFSLILESASTNQTSMYLCASSSPGERHEQFFGPGTRLTVL.

The chain couples TRBV7-2 to TRBJ2-1; a weak D match, TRBD2 (6 bases). Germline V CDR1 and CDR2: SGHTA, FQGNSA. The CDR3 is 15 residues long. Deletions cut 1 base from V and 6 bases from J, with 13 bases between. The CDR3 spells CASSLVSGTLNEQFF. As DNA, the CDR3 is TGTGCCAGCAGCTTAGTATCCGGGACTCTCAATGAGCAGTTCTTC.

The rearrangement joins TRBV9 to TRBJ2-7, with TRBD1 matching over 7 bases. J lost 1 base, V lost 7 bases, and 8 bases had no gene match. CDR1 and CDR2 from the germline V gene are SGDLS and YYNGEE. The CDR3 consists of 14 residues. The CDR3, as DNA: TGTGCCAGCCCCAGTCGGGACAGTTCCTACGAGCAGTACTTC. It codes for CASPSRDSSYEQYF.

The chain employs TRBV4-2 and TRBJ2-5; D possibly corresponds to TRBD1 (7 bases). Germline V gene data show CDR1 as LGHNA and CDR2 as YNFKEQ. Trimming stripped 0 bases from V and 6 bases from J, with 14 bases between. The CDR3 runs to 15 residues. CDR3 protein: CASSQDGQAGKTQYF. CDR3 DNA: TGTGCCAGCAGCCAAGACGGACAGGCGGGGAAGACCCAGTACTTC.